This TCR beta chain is drawn from a study of shared clonotypes between healthy human individuals. As for this clone: No antigen is known for it.

Assay: immunoSEQ multiplex PCR; the TCRdb copy retains only in-frame clones and omits some. The sample gives 550,000 to 800,000 clones, 80% to 95% of which show up once; 34% is in the top ten. Nashville, Tennessee was home to all donors, each a Caucasian adult. Study findings and constraints: The donor pool, a small one, limited the genetic and exposure-history diversity represented.

Material: memory CD8+ T cells from PBMCs. Specified subset: CD45RO+ cells pooled with CCR7-negative TemRA cells. The receptor's source is a man aged 18 to 29 in good health. Some clones in this sample may be carry-over from other donors' samples.

The CDR3 reads CASRSHQSYSYEQYF. In DNA, the CDR3 is TGTGCCAGCAGATCACACCAATCGTACTCCTACGAGCAGTACTTC. The chain links TRBV27 to TRBJ2-7, with D unresolved. Germline CDR1 and CDR2: MNHEY and SMNVEV (reference sequence). V dropped 6 bases and J dropped 0 bases, with 15 bases sitting between them. This CDR3 has 15 residues.